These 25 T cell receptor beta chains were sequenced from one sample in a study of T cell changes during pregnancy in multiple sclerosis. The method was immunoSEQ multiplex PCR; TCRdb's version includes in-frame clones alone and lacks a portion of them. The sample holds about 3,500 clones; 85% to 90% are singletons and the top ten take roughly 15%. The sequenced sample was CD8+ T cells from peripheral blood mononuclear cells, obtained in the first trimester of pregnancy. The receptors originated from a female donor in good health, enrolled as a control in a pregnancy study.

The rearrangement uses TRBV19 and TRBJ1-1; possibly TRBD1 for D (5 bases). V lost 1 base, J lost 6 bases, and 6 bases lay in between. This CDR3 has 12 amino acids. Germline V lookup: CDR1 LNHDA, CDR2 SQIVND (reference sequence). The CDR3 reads CASSIGGSEAFF. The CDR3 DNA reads TGTGCCAGTAGTATAGGGGGCTCTGAAGCTTTCTTT.

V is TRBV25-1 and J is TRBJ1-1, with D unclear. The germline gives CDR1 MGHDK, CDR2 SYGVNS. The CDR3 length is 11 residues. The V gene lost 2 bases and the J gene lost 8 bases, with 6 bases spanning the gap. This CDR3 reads CASSEGGEAFF. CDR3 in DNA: TGTGCCAGCAGTGAAGGAGGGGAAGCTTTCTTT.

The CDR3 nucleotides are TGTGCCAGCAGCTCCGGGACTAGCAGCTACACCGGGGAGCTGTTTTTT. Amino acid sequence: CASSSGTSSYTGELFF. The V gene is TRBV5-6, the J gene TRBJ2-2, with 9 bases lining up with TRBD2. V shed 3 bases, J shed 3 bases, and the junction held 6 bases outside the gene matches. The germline CDR1 and CDR2 sequences are SGHDT and YYEEEE. CDR3 length equals 16 residues.

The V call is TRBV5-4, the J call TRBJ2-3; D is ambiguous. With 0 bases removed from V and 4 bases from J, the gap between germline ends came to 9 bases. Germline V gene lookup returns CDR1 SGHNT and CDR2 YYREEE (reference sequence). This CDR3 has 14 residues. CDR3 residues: CASSLVGMSDTQYF. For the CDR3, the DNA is TGTGCCAGCAGCTTGGTTGGCATGTCAGATACGCAGTATTTT.

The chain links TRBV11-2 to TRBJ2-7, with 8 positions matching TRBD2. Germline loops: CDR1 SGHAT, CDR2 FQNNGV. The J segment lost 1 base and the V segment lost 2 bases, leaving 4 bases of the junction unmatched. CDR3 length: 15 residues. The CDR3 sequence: CASSLFGGGSYEQYF. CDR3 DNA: TGTGCCAGCAGCTTATTCGGGGGGGGGTCCTACGAGCAGTACTTC.

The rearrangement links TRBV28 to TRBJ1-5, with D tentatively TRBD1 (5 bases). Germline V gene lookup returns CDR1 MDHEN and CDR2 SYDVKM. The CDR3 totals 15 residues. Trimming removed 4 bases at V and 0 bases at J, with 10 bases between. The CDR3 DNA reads TGTGCCAGCAGTTCGGGGGGTTTTAGCAATCAGCCCCAGCATTTT. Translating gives CASSSGGFSNQPQHF.

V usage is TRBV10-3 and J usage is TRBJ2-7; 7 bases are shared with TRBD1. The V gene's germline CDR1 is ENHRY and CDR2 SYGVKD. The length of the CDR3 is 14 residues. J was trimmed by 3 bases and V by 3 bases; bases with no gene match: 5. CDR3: CAISDRGPLYEQYF. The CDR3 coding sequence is TGTGCCATCAGTGATAGGGGGCCCCTCTACGAGCAGTACTTC.

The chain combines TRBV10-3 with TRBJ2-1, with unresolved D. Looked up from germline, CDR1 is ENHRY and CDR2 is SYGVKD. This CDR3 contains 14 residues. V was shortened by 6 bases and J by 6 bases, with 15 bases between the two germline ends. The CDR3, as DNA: TGTGCCATCAGCGACTCCCTAGAATTCAATGAGCAGTTCTTC. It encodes CAISDSLEFNEQFF.

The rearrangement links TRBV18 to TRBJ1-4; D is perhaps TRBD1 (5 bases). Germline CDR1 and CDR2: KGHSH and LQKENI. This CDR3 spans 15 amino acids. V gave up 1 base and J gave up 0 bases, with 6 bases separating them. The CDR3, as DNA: TGTGCCAGCTCACCACGGGGGGCAACTAATGAAAAACTGTTTTTT. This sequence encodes CASSPRGATNEKLFF.

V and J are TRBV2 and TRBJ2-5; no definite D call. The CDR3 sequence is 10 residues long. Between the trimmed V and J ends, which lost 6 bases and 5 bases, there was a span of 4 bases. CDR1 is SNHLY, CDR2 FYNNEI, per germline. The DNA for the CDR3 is TGTGCCAGCAGACAGGAGACCCAGTACTTC. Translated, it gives CASRQETQYF.

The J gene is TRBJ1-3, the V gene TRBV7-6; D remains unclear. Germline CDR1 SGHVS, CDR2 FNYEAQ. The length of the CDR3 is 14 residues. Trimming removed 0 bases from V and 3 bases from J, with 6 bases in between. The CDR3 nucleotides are TGTGCCAGCAGCTTAGCGCAGAATGGAAACACCATATATTTT. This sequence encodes CASSLAQNGNTIYF.

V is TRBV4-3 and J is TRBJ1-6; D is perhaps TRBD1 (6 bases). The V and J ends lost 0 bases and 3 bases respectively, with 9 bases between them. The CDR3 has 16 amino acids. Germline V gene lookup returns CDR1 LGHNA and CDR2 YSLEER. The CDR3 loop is CASSQEARGYNSPLHF. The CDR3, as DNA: TGCGCCAGCAGCCAAGAGGCCAGGGGCTATAATTCACCCCTCCACTTT.

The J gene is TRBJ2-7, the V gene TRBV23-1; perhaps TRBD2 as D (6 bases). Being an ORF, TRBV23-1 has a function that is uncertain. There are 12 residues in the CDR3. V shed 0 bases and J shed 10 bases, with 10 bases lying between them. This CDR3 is CASSQSSGDQYF. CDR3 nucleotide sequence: TGCGCCAGCAGTCAATCTAGCGGTGATCAGTACTTC.

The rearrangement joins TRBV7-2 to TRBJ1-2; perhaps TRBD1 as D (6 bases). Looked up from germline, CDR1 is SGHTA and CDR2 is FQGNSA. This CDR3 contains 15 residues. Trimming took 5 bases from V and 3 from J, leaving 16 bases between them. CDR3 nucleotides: TGTGCCAGCAGCACTCTCTACAGGGATGACTATGGCTACACCTTC. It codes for CASSTLYRDDYGYTF. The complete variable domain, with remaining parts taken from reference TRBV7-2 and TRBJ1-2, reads GAGVSQSPSNKVTEKGKDVELRCDPISGHTALYWYRQSLGQGLEFLIYFQGNSAPDKSGLPSDRFSAERTGGSVSTLTIQRTQQEDSAVYLCASSTLYRDDYGYTFGSGTRLTVV.

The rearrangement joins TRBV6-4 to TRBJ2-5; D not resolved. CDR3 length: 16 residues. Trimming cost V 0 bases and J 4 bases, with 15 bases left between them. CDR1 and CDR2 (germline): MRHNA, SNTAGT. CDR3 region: CASSDSKAPARETQYF. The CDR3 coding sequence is TGTGCCAGCAGTGACTCGAAAGCGCCCGCCAGAGAGACCCAGTACTTC.

The CDR3 coding sequence is TGTGCCAGCAGCCCCCGGGACAGAGCCTACGAGCAGTACTTC. This gives the protein CASSPRDRAYEQYF. V is TRBV7-2 and J is TRBJ2-7; TRBD1 matches at 7 bases. Germline assignment: CDR1 SGHTA and CDR2 FQGNSA. This CDR3 contains 14 residues. J gave up 2 bases and V 5 bases, and 6 bases lay outside the gene matches.

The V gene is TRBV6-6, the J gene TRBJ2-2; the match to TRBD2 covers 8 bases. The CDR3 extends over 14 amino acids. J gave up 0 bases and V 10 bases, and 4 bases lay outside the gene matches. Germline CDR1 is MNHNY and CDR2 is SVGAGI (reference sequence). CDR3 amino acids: CANGGGPNTGELFF. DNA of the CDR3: TGTGCCAACGGGGGGGGGCCGAACACCGGGGAGCTGTTTTTT.

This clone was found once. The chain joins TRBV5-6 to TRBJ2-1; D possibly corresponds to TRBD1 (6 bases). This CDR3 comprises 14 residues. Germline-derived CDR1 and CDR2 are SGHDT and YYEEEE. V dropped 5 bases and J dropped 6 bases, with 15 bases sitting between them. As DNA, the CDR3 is TGTGCCAGCAGTTATAGGGGGTCGGGCAATGAGCAGTTCTTC. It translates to CASSYRGSGNEQFF.

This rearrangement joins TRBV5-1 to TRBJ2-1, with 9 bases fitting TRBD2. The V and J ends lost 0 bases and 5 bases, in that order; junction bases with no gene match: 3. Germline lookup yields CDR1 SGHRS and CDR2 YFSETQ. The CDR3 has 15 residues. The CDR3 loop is CASSLDSGSDNEQFF. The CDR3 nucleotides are TGCGCCAGCAGCTTGGATAGCGGGAGCGACAATGAGCAGTTCTTC.

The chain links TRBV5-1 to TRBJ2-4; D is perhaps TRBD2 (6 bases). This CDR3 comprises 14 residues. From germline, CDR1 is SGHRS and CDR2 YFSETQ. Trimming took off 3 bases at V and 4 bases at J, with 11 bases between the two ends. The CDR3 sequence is CASSSEGWKNIQYF. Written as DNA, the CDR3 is TGCGCCAGCAGCTCGGAGGGGTGGAAAAACATTCAGTACTTC.

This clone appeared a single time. The CDR3 sequence is CSVDTRGNTEAFF. The CDR3, as DNA: TGCAGCGTTGACACCAGGGGGAACACTGAAGCTTTCTTT. The rearrangement links TRBV29-1 to TRBJ1-1; possibly TRBD1 for D (6 bases). The V gene lost 3 bases and the J gene lost 1 base, with 9 bases spanning the gap. Germline assignment: CDR1 SQVTM and CDR2 ANQGSEA. This CDR3 has 13 amino acids.

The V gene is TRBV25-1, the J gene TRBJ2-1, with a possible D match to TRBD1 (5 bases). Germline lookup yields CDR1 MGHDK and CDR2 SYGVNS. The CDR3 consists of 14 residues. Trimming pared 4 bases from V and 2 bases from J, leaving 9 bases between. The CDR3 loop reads CASSVWGPYNEQFF. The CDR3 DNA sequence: TGTGCCAGCAGTGTCTGGGGCCCCTACAATGAGCAGTTCTTC. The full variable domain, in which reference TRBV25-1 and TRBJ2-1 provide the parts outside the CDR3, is EADIYQTPRYLVIGTGKKITLECSQTMGHDKMYWYQQDPGMELHLIHYSYGVNSTEKGDLSSESTVSRIRTEHFPLTLESARPSHTSQYLCASSVWGPYNEQFFGPGTRLTVL.

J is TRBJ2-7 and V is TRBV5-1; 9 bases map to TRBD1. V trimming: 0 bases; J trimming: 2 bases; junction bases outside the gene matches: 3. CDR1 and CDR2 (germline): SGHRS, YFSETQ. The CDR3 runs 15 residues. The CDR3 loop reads CASSLVQGATYEQYF. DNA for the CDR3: TGCGCCAGCAGCTTGGTACAGGGGGCCACCTACGAGCAGTACTTC. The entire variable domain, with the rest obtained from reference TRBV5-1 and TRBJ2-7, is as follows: KAGVTQTPRYLIKTRGQQVTLSCSPISGHRSVSWYQQTPGQGLQFLFEYFSETQRNKGNFPGRFSGRQFSNSRSEMNVSTLELGDSALYLCASSLVQGATYEQYFGPGTRLTVT.

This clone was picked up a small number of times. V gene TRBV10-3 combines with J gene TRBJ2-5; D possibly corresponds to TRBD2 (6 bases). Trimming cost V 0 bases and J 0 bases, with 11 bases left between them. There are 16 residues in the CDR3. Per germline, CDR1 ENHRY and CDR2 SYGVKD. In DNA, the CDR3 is TGTGCCATCAGTGAGTCAACTAGCCTGTACCAAGAGACCCAGTACTTC. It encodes CAISESTSLYQETQYF.

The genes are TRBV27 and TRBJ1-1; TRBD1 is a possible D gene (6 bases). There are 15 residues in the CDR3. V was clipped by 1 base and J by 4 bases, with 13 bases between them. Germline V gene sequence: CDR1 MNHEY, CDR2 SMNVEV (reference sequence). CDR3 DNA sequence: TGTGCCAGCAGTTTATATGGGGGCGTATCCACTGAAGCTTTCTTT. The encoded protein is CASSLYGGVSTEAFF.